Listed here are 8 T cell receptor beta chains from one sample, sequenced in a study of vaccination effects on CD4 cells after COVID-19. Scientists isolated CD4+ T cells after an approximately 9-day culture period ended. These receptors' antigens are unknown. The data were produced by immunoSEQ multiplex PCR, yet TCRdb's version contains in-frame clones alone and is incomplete. The table shows 70,000 or so clones, with about 74% occurring only once. The source material was CD4+ T cells from PBMCs cultured without peptide, sampled before COVID-19 vaccination. The receptors were sampled from a human donor who received a COVID-19 vaccine.

V is TRBV29-1 and J is TRBJ1-2; D is unresolved. The CDR3 loop spans 16 amino acids. V dropped 0 bases and J dropped 6 bases, with 20 bases sitting between them. Per germline, CDR1 SQVTM and CDR2 ANQGSEA. CDR3 amino acids: CSVEEESAKVGNGYTF. In nucleotides, the CDR3 is TGCAGCGTTGAAGAGGAAAGTGCGAAGGTAGGAAATGGCTACACCTTC. Variable domain in full (rest from reference TRBV29-1 and TRBJ1-2): SAVISQKPSRDICQRGTSLTIQCQVDSQVTMMFWYRQQPGQSLTLIATANQGSEATYESGFVIDKFPISRPNLTFSTLTVSNMSPEDSSIYLCSVEEESAKVGNGYTFGSGTRLTVV.

V usage is TRBV6-2 or TRBV6-3 and J usage is TRBJ2-7, with 7 bases aligning to TRBD1. With V trimmed by 2 bases and J by 6 bases, 4 bases remained unmatched. Per the germline V gene, CDR1 is MNHEY and CDR2 is SVGEGT. The CDR3 runs to 13 residues. The CDR3 loop reads CASSYADRVEQYV. The CDR3 DNA sequence: TGTGCCAGCAGTTACGCCGACAGGGTCGAGCAGTACGTC.

This clone was seen more than once but under ten times. V gene TRBV19 combines with J gene TRBJ1-2; D might be TRBD1 (6 bases). The germline V gene has CDR1 LNHDA and CDR2 SQIVND (reference sequence). Trimming left V 7 bases short and J 4 bases short, with 13 bases between. The CDR3 is made up of 13 amino acids. The DNA for the CDR3 is TGTGCCAGTAACACCGGGACAAGCTATGGCTACACCTTC. Translating it yields CASNTGTSYGYTF.

The chain links TRBV28 to TRBJ1-4; TRBD1 is a possible D gene (5 bases). From germline, CDR1 is MDHEN and CDR2 SYDVKM. The CDR3 has 14 amino acids. V lost 5 bases to trimming and J lost 5 bases, with 12 bases between them. The CDR3 protein is CASSQGGTNEKLFF. CDR3 in DNA: TGTGCCAGCAGTCAGGGCGGAACGAATGAAAAACTGTTTTTT.

The chain combines TRBV2 with TRBJ2-1; D call uncertain. CDR3 size: 14 residues. From germline, CDR1 is SNHLY and CDR2 FYNNEI. V lost 7 bases to trimming and J lost 2 bases, with 12 bases between them. The CDR3 here is CASNPQGAYNEQFF. DNA of the CDR3: TGTGCCAGCAATCCTCAAGGAGCCTACAATGAGCAGTTCTTC.

The chain links TRBV5-6 to TRBJ1-1, with no clear D. Germline V gene data show CDR1 as SGHDT and CDR2 as YYEEEE. V lost 2 bases to trimming and J lost 2 bases, with 7 bases between them. This CDR3 region has 13 residues. DNA of the CDR3: TGTGCCAGCAGCTTCTGGGAAAACACTGAAGCTTTCTTT. Protein sequence: CASSFWENTEAFF.

This clone is classed as medium-sized. This rearrangement joins TRBV29-1 to TRBJ2-1, with D unresolved. The germline gives CDR1 SQVTM, CDR2 ANQGSEA. This CDR3 spans 15 amino acids. The V gene lost 0 bases and the J gene lost 3 bases, with 12 bases spanning the gap. The CDR3 here is CSVEDPVIGYNEQFF. CDR3 in DNA: TGCAGCGTTGAAGACCCGGTGATCGGCTACAATGAGCAGTTCTTC.

The V gene is TRBV7-2, the J gene TRBJ2-7, with D uncertain. Germline CDR1 is SGHTA and CDR2 is FQGNSA. V shed 0 bases and J shed 0 bases, with 9 bases lying between them. The CDR3 has 15 amino acids. In nucleotides, the CDR3 is TGTGCCAGCAGCTTAGCGCTACAGCTCTCCTACGAGCAGTACGTC. Its protein product is CASSLALQLSYEQYV.